A selection of T cell receptor beta chains follows, all from one sample in a study of shared T cell receptors in the human thymus. Measured with immunoSEQ multiplex PCR; TCRdb has only the in-frame clones, and not every one. In the table there are 72,000 or so clones, roughly 95% of which are singletons. Source material: thymocytes. All receptors come from a human donor. The CDR3 runs from the conserved cysteine through the conserved F or W. The D gene is left open where the match is weak. The size of a clone is reported for some rows only, either as once, few or many, or as a class for expanded clones.

size | J | D | V | DNA | CDR3
. | TRBJ2-7 | . | TRBV5-1 | TGCGCCAGCAGCTTAGGCACCACGGGGACCTCCTCCGAGCAGTACTTC | CASSLGTTGTSSEQYF
. | TRBJ2-7 | . | TRBV13 | TGTGCCAGCAGCTTAGTTTCCGTTCCCTACGAGCAGTACTTC | CASSLVSVPYEQYF
. | TRBJ2-7 | TRBD1 | TRBV19 | TGTGCCAGCGGGGGACAGGGGTCCTACGAGCAGTACTTC | CASGGQGSYEQYF
. | TRBJ1-2 | . | TRBV5-1 | TGCGCCAGCAGCCTGGGGGCAGCCTATGGCTACACCTTC | CASSLGAAYGYTF
. | TRBJ2-5 | TRBD1 | TRBV5-4 | TGTGCCAGCAGCTCGGGACAGGTAGTCGGGGAGACCCAGTACTTC | CASSSGQVVGETQYF
. | TRBJ1-5 | . | TRBV10-3 | TGTGCCATCAGTGAGTCGAATTTAGGGAGACCTCAACCCCAGCATTTT | CAISESNLGRPQPQHF
. | TRBJ1-5 | TRBD1 | TRBV7-8 | TGTGCCAGCAGCCTCACCCGGGACAGGGATGCCAATCAGCCCCAGCATTTT | CASSLTRDRDANQPQHF
. | TRBJ2-3 | . | TRBV7-2 | TGTGCCAGCAGCTTTCAGGTCATTGGCACAGATACGCAGTATTTT | CASSFQVIGTDTQYF
. | TRBJ2-1 | . | TRBV5-6 | TGTGCCAGCAGCTTGGGGGGGCGTCAGCTACCCCACAATGAGCAGTTCTTC | CASSLGGRQLPHNEQFF
once | TRBJ1-2 | . | TRBV7-8 | TGTGCCAGCAGCTTGACTATCGATTGGACCTATGGCTACACCTTC | CASSLTIDWTYGYTF
. | TRBJ2-4 | TRBD1 | TRBV11-2 | TGTGCCAGCAGCTTAGGGACAGGGAAAAACATTCAGTACTTC | CASSLGTGKNIQYF
. | TRBJ1-4 | . | TRBV7-6 | TGTGCCAGCAGCTCCAGGGGAACTAATGAAAAACTGTTTTTT | CASSSRGTNEKLFF
. | TRBJ2-2 | . | TRBV6-6 | TGTGCCAGCAGTATCGGGGAGCGGAACACCGGGGAGCTGTTTTTT | CASSIGERNTGELFF
. | TRBJ1-1 | . | TRBV4-1 | TGCGCCAGCAGCCAAGGGGGAACCGGGCCGCGGAACACTGAAGCTTTCTTT | CASSQGGTGPRNTEAFF
once | TRBJ1-2 | . | TRBV14 | TGTGCCAGCAGCCAACAAAGCCTGCCCTATGGCTACACCTTC | CASSQQSLPYGYTF
. | TRBJ2-7 | . | TRBV5-1 | TGCGCCAGCAGCAACTGGAGTACTAGGCTCCTCCCCACCCACTTC | CASSNWSTRLLPTHF
. | TRBJ2-7 | . | TRBV15 | TGTGCCACCAGCAGGAGAAGTGGGAACGAGCAGTACTTC | CATSRRSGNEQYF
. | TRBJ1-1 | TRBD1 | TRBV14 | TGTGCCAGCAGCCCAAGTATCCGGGACAGGGTTCGTCGGGCACGAGAAGCTTTCTTT | CASSPSIRDRVRRAREAFF
. | TRBJ1-3 | . | TRBV6-5 | TGTGCCAGCAGTTACACGGGACACAGCTCTGGAAACACCATATATTTT | CASSYTGHSSGNTIYF
. | TRBJ2-3 | TRBD2 | TRBV7-2 | TGTGCCAGCAGTCCCACTAGCGGGGCTGGAGATACGCAGTATTTT | CASSPTSGAGDTQYF
. | TRBJ1-1 | . | TRBV7-8 | TGTGCCAGCAGCTTAGTGGCAGGCCCGAACACTGAAGCCTTCTTT | CASSLVAGPNTEAFF
. | TRBJ2-7 | . | TRBV4-3 | TGCGCCAGCAGCCAAGATGATTCGGGGCCCAGCTCCTACGAGCAGTACTTC | CASSQDDSGPSSYEQYF
. | TRBJ1-4 | TRBD1 | TRBV27 | TGTGCCAGCAGTTTAAGGGGGCGGAAATGTCCCCTTGAAAAACTGTTTTTT | CASSLRGRKCPLEKLFF
. | TRBJ1-1 | TRBD1 | TRBV5-4 | TGTGCCAGCAACAACCTGGACAGGATTAACACTGAAGCTTTCTTT | CASNNLDRINTEAFF
. | TRBJ2-5 | . | TRBV4-2 | TGTGCCAGCAGCCAAGGCGCGAGGGGAAAGACCCAGTACTTC | CASSQGARGKTQYF
. | TRBJ1-1 | . | TRBV7-3 | TGTGCCAGCAGGACGGAACAGGGACGGATGAACACTGAAGCTTTCTTT | CASRTEQGRMNTEAFF
. | TRBJ2-3 | TRBD1 | TRBV5-4 | TGTGCCAGCAGCTGCCACAGGGGAACAGATACGCAGTATTTT | CASSCHRGTDTQYF
once | TRBJ1-2 | TRBD1 | TRBV5-1 | TGCGCCAGCAGCCCGGGGACAGGCCATGGCTACACCTTC | CASSPGTGHGYTF
few | TRBJ2-5 | TRBD2 | TRBV7-3 | TGTGCCAGCAGCTTGGGTCTAGCGGGGGGCATAGAGACCCAGTACTTC | CASSLGLAGGIETQYF
. | TRBJ2-1 | TRBD2 | TRBV29-1 | TGCAGCGTTGAAAAAAAGCGGGGACTAGGAGTTAACAATGAGCAGTTCTTC | CSVEKKRGLGVNNEQFF
. | TRBJ2-3 | TRBD2 | TRBV5-1 | TGCGCCAGCAGCTCCCCCATAGCGGGGGACACAGATACGCAGTATTTT | CASSSPIAGDTDTQYF
. | TRBJ2-7 | . | TRBV5-1 | TGCGCCAGCAGCTCGGACGGATTAGGCTACGAGCAGTACTTC | CASSSDGLGYEQYF
. | TRBJ1-5 | TRBD1 | TRBV6-4 | TGTGCCAGGATAAGGACAGGTGGCCCTTGGAGCAATCAGCCCCAGCATTTT | CARIRTGGPWSNQPQHF
. | TRBJ2-7 | TRBD1 | TRBV5-6 | TGTGCCAGCAGCTCCCGACAGGGTTACTACGAGCAGTACTTC | CASSSRQGYYEQYF
once | TRBJ1-2 | . | TRBV27 | TGTGCCAGCAGCCCGGGAACCTTTTCTTTTAACTATGGCTACACCTTC | CASSPGTFSFNYGYTF
. | TRBJ2-7 | . | TRBV5-6 | TGTGCCAGCAATTTGGCAGGGAGGAGCTCCTACGAGCAGTACTTC | CASNLAGRSSYEQYF
. | TRBJ1-2 | . | TRBV23-1 | TGCGCCAGCAGTCTTGGCTATGGCTACACCTTC | CASSLGYGYTF
. | TRBJ1-1 | . | TRBV12-2 | TGTGCAAGTCGCTTACCCCATGAAGCTTTCTTT | CASRLPHEAFF
. | TRBJ2-3 | TRBD2 | TRBV4-1 | TGCGCCAGCAGCCAAGAGACTAGCGGGGACACAGATACGCAGTATTTT | CASSQETSGDTDTQYF
. | TRBJ1-2 | . | TRBV27 | TGTGCCAGCAGTTTATCCCCCCAAGTCCCCCCGTACTATGGCTACACCTTC | CASSLSPQVPPYYGYTF
once | TRBJ2-6 | . | TRBV4-1 | TGCGCCAGCAGCCAAGATTATTTTGTACGGCAGCCATCTGGGGCCAACGTCCTGACTTTC | CASSQDYFVRQPSGANVLTF
. | TRBJ1-2 | TRBD1 | TRBV15 | TGTGCCACCAGCAGAGTGGACAGGTTTCCAAACTATGGCTACACCTTC | CATSRVDRFPNYGYTF
. | TRBJ1-1 | . | TRBV10-3 | TGTGCCATCAGTGAGCCTGACAGAGCGCTGACGAACACTGAAGCTTTCTTT | CAISEPDRALTNTEAFF
. | TRBJ1-1 | . | TRBV11-1 | TGTGCCAGCAGCTTAGTCCCCCAGGGTCCCCGGCTGAACACTGAAGCTTTCTTT | CASSLVPQGPRLNTEAFF
once | TRBJ2-1 | . | TRBV6-6 | TGTGCCAGCAGTTACCCCATGGACAGTTACAATGAGCAGTTCTTC | CASSYPMDSYNEQFF
. | TRBJ1-2 | . | TRBV4-1 | TGCGCCAGCCGAAAACCAGGGGACCTAGCTAACTATGGCTACACCTTC | CASRKPGDLANYGYTF
. | TRBJ1-3 | . | TRBV7-6 | TGTGCCAGCAGCCCCCATACCGAGGGGGAAAGGAACACCATATATTTT | CASSPHTEGERNTIYF
. | TRBJ2-7 | TRBD1 | TRBV27 | TGTGCCAGCAGTCAGGCCCGGGACAGGGTCTACGAGCAGTACTTC | CASSQARDRVYEQYF
. | TRBJ1-2 | . | TRBV4-1 | TGCGCCAGCAGCCATTCTCGGAGGGAATACTATGGCTACACCTTC | CASSHSRREYYGYTF
. | TRBJ2-3 | TRBD1 | TRBV4-3 | TGCGCCAGCAGCCCGGGACAGGGGACAGATACGCAGTATTTT | CASSPGQGTDTQYF
. | TRBJ1-1 | TRBD1 | TRBV19 | TGTGCCAGTAGCCCCCGGGACAGGGACGCCGAAGCTTTCTTT | CASSPRDRDAEAFF
. | TRBJ1-1 | . | TRBV2 | TGTGCCAGAACAGGGAACACTGAAGCTTTCTTT | CARTGNTEAFF
once | TRBJ1-2 | TRBD1 | TRBV28 | TGTGCCAGTCGGGACAGGGGGCGTGGCTACACCTTC | CASRDRGRGYTF
once | TRBJ1-5 | TRBD1 | TRBV19 | TGTGCCAGTAGCACTGGGGACAGGTACAATCAGCCCCAGCATTTT | CASSTGDRYNQPQHF
. | TRBJ1-4 | TRBD1 | TRBV6-1 | TGTGCCAGCAGCCCGGGACAGTCTAATGAAAAACTGTTTTTT | CASSPGQSNEKLFF
. | TRBJ1-1 | . | TRBV7-4 | TGTGCCAGCAGCTTAGATCGGGGGACCATGAACACTGAAGCTTTCTTT | CASSLDRGTMNTEAFF
. | TRBJ2-3 | TRBD2 | TRBV18 | TGTGCCAGCTCACCACCGTGGGGGACTAGCGGGGAAGGTGTCACAGATACGCAGTATTTT | CASSPPWGTSGEGVTDTQYF
. | TRBJ2-3 | . | TRBV5-1 | TGCGCCAGCAGCTTTCTTCCGAAACACTACACAGATACGCAGTATTTT | CASSFLPKHYTDTQYF
. | TRBJ1-1 | . | TRBV6-5 | TGTGCCAGCAGTTACACTGACCTCTACACTGAAGCTTTCTTT | CASSYTDLYTEAFF
. | TRBJ2-7 | . | TRBV10-3 | TGTGCCATCAGGCCCGGACCGAGCAAAGGAACCTACGAGCAGTACTTC | CAIRPGPSKGTYEQYF